This T cell receptor beta chain was retrieved from a study of cytomegalovirus exposure and HLA in healthy donors. A word on this clone: The antigen is unknown.

Whole-study results and caveats: Cytomegalovirus-associated TCR beta chains were listed, numbering roughly 150.

The CDR3 runs 18 residues. Germline V gene lookup returns CDR1 LGHNA and CDR2 YNFKEQ. Trimming cost V 0 bases and J 0 bases; bases outside gene matches: 10. The PCR used 60 Vbeta and 13 Jbeta primers. Methods used by the authors: About 83 million unique TCR beta chains, some 11 million shared, were counted in a later analysis. The table came from immunoSEQ multiplex PCR; TCRdb's copy has only in-frame clones and leaves some out. The V and J calls and the clone size are those of that table, but D and trimming were determined from the DNA. The table records 99,000 or so clones, around 86% of them present only once.

The receptor was isolated from a female donor in good health and CMV-seropositive. Sequencing input: PBMCs. The rearrangement joins TRBV4-2 to TRBJ1-1; 7 bases line up with TRBD1. The CDR3 reads CASSQDGDTGTVNTEAFF. CDR3 sequence (DNA): TGTGCCAGCAGCCAAGATGGGGACACCGGGACAGTGAACACTGAAGCTTTCTTT.